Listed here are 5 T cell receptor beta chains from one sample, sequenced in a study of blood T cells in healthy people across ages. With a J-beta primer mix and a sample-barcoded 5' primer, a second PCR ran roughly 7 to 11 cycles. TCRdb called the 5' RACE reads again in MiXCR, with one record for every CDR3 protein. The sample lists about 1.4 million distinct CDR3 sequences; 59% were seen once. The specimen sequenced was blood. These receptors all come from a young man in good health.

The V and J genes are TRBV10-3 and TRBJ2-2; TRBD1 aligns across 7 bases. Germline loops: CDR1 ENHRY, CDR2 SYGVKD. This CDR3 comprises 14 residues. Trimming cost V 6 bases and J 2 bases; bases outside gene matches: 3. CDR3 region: CAIRGQTNTGELFF. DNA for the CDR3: TGTGCCATCAGGGGACAGACAAACACCGGGGAGCTGTTTTTT.

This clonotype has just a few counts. CDR3 coding DNA: TGTGCCAGCAGCCCACGAGCTAGCTGGGGAATGTCAGATACGCAGTATTTT. It yields the protein CASSPRASWGMSDTQYF. The rearrangement joins TRBV11-2 to TRBJ2-3, with a weak D call TRBD2 (5 bases). V lost 5 bases and J 4 bases, leaving 22 bases between the germline ends. This CDR3 contains 17 residues. Looked up from germline, CDR1 is SGHAT and CDR2 is FQNNGV. The variable domain in full, with the rest retrieved from reference TRBV11-2 and TRBJ2-3, is EAGVAQSPRYKIIEKRQSVAFWCNPISGHATLYWYQQILGQGPKLLIQFQNNGVVDDSQLPKDRFSAERLKGVDSTLKIQPAKLEDSAVYLCASSPRASWGMSDTQYFGPGTRLTVL.

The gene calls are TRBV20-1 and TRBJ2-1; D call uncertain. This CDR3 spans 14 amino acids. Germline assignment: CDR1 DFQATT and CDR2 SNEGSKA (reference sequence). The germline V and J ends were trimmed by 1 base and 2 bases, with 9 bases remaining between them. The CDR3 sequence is CSARGHEAYNEQFF. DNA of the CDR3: TGCAGTGCTAGAGGTCACGAAGCCTACAATGAGCAGTTCTTC.

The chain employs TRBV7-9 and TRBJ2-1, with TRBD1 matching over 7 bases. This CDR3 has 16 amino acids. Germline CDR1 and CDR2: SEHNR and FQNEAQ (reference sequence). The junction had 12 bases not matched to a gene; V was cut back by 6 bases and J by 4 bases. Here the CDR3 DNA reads TGTGCCAGCAGTCCCCCGGGACAGCCTCGTTACAATGAGCAGTTCTTC. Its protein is CASSPPGQPRYNEQFF.

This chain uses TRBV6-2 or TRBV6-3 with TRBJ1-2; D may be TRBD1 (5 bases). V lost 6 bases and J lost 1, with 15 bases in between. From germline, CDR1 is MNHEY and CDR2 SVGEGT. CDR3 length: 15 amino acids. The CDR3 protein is CASRIRESLNYGYTF. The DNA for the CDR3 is TGTGCCAGCAGGATCAGGGAGAGCCTTAACTATGGCTACACCTTC.